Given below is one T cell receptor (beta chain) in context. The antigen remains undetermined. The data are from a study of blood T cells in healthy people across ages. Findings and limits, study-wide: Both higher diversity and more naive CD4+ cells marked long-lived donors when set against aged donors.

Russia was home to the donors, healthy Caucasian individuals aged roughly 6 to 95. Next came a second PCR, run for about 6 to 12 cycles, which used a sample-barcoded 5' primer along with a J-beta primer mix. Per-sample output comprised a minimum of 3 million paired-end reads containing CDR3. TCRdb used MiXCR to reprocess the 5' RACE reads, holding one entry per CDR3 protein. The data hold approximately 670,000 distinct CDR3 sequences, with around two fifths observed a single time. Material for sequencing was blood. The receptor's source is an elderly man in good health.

The CDR3 loop reads CASGLGAGRWYF. The CDR3 nucleotides are TGTGCTAGTGGTTTGGGGGCAGGGAGATGGTATTTT. This rearrangement joins TRBV12-5 to TRBJ2-3; D is possibly TRBD1 or TRBD2 (5 bases each). Trimming stripped 1 base from V and 14 bases from J, with 13 bases between. CDR1 is LGHNT, CDR2 FRNRAP, per germline. CDR3 size: 12 residues.